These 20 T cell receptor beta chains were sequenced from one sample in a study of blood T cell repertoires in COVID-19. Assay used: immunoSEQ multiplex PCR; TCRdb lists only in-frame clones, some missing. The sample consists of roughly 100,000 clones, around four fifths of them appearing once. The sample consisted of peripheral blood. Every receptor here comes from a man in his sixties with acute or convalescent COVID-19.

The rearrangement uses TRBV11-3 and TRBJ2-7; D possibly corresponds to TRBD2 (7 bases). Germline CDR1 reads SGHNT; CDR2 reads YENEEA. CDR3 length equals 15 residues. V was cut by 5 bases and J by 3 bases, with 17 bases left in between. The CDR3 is CASSPGGGAYYEQYF. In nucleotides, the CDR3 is TGTGCCAGCAGCCCTGGTGGGGGGGCTTACTACGAGCAGTACTTC. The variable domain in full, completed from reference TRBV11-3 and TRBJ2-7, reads EAGVVQSPRYKIIEKKQPVAFWCNPISGHNTLYWYLQNLGQGPELLIRYENEEAVDDSQLPKDRFSAERLKGVDSTLKIQPAELGDSAVYLCASSPGGGAYYEQYFGPGTRLTVT.

For the CDR3, the DNA is TGTGCCAGTAGGGGGCCCGGGACAGCGTGGAGCTACACCTTC. Encoded protein: CASRGPGTAWSYTF. The chain joins TRBV19 to TRBJ1-2, with 7 bases that match TRBD1. J gave up 9 bases and V 6 bases, and 13 bases lay outside the gene matches. CDR3 length equals 14 residues. The germline V gene has CDR1 LNHDA and CDR2 SQIVND (reference sequence).

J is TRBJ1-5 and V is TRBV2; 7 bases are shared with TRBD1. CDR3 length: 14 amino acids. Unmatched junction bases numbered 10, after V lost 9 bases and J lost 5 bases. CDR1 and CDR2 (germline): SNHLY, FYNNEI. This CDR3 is CASSQTGDDQPQHF. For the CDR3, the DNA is TGTGCCAGTTCCCAAACAGGGGACGATCAGCCCCAGCATTTT.

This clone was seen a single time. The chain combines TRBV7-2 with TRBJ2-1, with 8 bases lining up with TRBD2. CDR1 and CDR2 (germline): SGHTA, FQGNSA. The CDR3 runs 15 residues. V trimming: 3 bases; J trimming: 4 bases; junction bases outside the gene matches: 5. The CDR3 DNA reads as TGTGCCAGCAGCTTCCAAGCGGGAGATTACAATGAGCAGTTCTTC. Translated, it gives CASSFQAGDYNEQFF.

The CDR3 coding sequence is TGTGCCAGCAGTGGACAGGGGGGAGATACGCAGTATTTT. It is translated as CASSGQGGDTQYF. The gene calls are TRBV6-4 and TRBJ2-3, with 9 nucleotides matching TRBD1. Trimming cost V 4 bases and J 5 bases; bases outside gene matches: 1. Germline CDR1 MRHNA, CDR2 SNTAGT. The CDR3 is 13 residues long.

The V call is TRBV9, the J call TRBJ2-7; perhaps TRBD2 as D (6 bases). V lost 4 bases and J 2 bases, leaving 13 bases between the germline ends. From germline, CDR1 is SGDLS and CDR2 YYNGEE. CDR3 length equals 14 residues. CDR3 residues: CASSPRLVPYEQYF. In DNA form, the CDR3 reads TGTGCCAGCAGCCCCCGACTAGTTCCCTACGAGCAGTACTTC. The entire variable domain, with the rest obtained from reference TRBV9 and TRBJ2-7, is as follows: DSGVTQTPKHLITATGQRVTLRCSPRSGDLSVYWYQQSLDQGLQFLIQYYNGEERAKGNILERFSAQQFPDLHSELNLSSLELGDSALYFCASSPRLVPYEQYFGPGTRLTVT.

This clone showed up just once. CDR3 DNA: TGCGCCAGCAGCCAGGGGGGTATTGAAGCTTTCTTT. Protein sequence: CASSQGGIEAFF. The V gene is TRBV4-1, the J gene TRBJ1-1, with D possibly matching TRBD1 (5 bases). Trimming stripped 3 bases from V and 7 bases from J, with 9 bases between. CDR1 is MGHRA and CDR2 is YSYEKL in the germline V gene. The CDR3 length is 12 residues.

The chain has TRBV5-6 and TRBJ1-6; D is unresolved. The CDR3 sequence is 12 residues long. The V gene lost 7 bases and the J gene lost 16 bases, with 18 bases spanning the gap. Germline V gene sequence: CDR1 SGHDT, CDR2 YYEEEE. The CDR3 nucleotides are TGTGCCAGCGCCCGCCCCAGAGGAGAACTCCACTTT. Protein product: CASARPRGELHF.

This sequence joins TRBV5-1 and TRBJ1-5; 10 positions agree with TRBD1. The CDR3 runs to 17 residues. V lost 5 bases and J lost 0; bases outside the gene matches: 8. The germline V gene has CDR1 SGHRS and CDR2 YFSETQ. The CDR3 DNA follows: TGCGCCAGCAGAGCCGGGACAGGGGATGATAGCAATCAGCCCCAGCATTTT. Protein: CASRAGTGDDSNQPQHF. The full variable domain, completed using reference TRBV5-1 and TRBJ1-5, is KAGVTQTPRYLIKTRGQQVTLSCSPISGHRSVSWYQQTPGQGLQFLFEYFSETQRNKGNFPGRFSGRQFSNSRSEMNVSTLELGDSALYLCASRAGTGDDSNQPQHFGDGTRLSIL.

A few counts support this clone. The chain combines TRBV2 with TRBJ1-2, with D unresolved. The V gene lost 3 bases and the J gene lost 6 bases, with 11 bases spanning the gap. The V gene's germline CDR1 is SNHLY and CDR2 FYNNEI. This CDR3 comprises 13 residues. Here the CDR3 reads CASSDRLEDGYTF. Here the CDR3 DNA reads TGTGCCAGCAGTGACCGACTCGAGGATGGCTACACCTTC.

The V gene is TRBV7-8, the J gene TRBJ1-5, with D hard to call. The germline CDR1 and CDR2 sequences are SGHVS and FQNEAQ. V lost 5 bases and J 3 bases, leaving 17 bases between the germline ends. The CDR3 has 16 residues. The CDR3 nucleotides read TGTGCCAGCAGCCCCCAGTCCGGGTTTAACAATCAGCCCCAGCATTTT. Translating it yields CASSPQSGFNNQPQHF. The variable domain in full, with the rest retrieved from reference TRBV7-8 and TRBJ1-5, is GAGVSQSPRYKVAKRGQDVALRCDPISGHVSLFWYQQALGQGPEFLTYFQNEAQLDKSGLPSDRFFAERPEGSVSTLKIQRTQQEDSAVYLCASSPQSGFNNQPQHFGDGTRLSIL.

This CDR3 is CASSSTSGTYNEQFF. CDR3 coding DNA: TGTGCCAGTTCCTCAACTAGCGGGACTTACAATGAGCAGTTCTTC. This chain joins TRBV19 and TRBJ2-1; 10 bases are a match to TRBD2. V trimming: 8 bases; J trimming: 4 bases; junction bases outside the gene matches: 8. The V gene's germline CDR1 is LNHDA and CDR2 SQIVND (reference sequence). The CDR3 runs to 15 residues. Together with reference TRBV19 and TRBJ2-1, the CDR3 gives the full variable domain: DGGITQSPKYLFRKEGQNVTLSCEQNLNHDAMYWYRQDPGQGLRLIYYSQIVNDFQKGDIAEGYSVSREKKESFPLTVTSAQKNPTAFYLCASSSTSGTYNEQFFGPGTRLTVL.

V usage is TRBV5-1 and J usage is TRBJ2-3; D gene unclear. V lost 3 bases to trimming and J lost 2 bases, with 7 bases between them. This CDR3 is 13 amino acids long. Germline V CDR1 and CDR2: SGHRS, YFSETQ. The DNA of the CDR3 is TGCGCCAGCAGCTCGCTAAACACAGATACGCAGTATTTT. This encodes CASSSLNTDTQYF.

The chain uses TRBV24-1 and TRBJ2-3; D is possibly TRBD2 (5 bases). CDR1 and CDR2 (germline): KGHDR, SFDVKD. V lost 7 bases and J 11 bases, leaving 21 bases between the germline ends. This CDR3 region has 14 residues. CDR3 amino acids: CATSPGPWRRRQYF. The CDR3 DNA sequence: TGTGCCACCAGCCCCGGCCCCTGGAGGAGACGGCAGTATTTT.

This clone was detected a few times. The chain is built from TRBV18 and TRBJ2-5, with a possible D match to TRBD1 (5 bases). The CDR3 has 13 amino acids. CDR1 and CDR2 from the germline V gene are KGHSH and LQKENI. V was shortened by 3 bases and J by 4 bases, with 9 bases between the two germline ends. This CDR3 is CASSPWGRETQYF. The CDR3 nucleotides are TGTGCCAGCTCACCCTGGGGCAGAGAGACCCAGTACTTC.

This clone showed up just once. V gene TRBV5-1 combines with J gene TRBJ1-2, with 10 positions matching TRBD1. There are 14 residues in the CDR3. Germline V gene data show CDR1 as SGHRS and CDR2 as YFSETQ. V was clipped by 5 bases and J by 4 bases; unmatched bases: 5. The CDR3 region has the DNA TGCGCCAGCAGGCCAGGACAGGGGGTCTATGGCTACACCTTC. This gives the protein CASRPGQGVYGYTF. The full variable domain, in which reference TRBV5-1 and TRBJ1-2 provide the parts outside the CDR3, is KAGVTQTPRYLIKTRGQQVTLSCSPISGHRSVSWYQQTPGQGLQFLFEYFSETQRNKGNFPGRFSGRQFSNSRSEMNVSTLELGDSALYLCASRPGQGVYGYTFGSGTRLTVV.

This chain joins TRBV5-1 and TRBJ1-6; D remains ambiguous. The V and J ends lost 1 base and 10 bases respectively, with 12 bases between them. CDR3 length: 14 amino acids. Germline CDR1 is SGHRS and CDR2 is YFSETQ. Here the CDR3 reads CASSLTTAGSPLHF. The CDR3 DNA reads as TGCGCCAGCAGCTTGACAACAGCGGGGTCACCCCTCCACTTT. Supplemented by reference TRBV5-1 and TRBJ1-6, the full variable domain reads KAGVTQTPRYLIKTRGQQVTLSCSPISGHRSVSWYQQTPGQGLQFLFEYFSETQRNKGNFPGRFSGRQFSNSRSEMNVSTLELGDSALYLCASSLTTAGSPLHFGNGTRLTVT.

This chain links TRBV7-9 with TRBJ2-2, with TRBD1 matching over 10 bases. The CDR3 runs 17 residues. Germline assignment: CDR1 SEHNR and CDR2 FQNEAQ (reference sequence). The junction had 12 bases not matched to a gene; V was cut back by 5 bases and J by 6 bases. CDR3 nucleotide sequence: TGTGCCAGCAGCCCCGATGACAGGGGGCGCTTCCCCGGGGAGCTGTTTTTT. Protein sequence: CASSPDDRGRFPGELFF.

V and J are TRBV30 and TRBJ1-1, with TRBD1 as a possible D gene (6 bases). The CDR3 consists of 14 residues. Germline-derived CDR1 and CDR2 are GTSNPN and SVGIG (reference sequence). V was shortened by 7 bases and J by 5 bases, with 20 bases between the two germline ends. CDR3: CASTRGGARTEAFF. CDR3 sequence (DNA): TGTGCCTCTACCCGGGGGGGGGCGAGGACTGAAGCTTTCTTT.

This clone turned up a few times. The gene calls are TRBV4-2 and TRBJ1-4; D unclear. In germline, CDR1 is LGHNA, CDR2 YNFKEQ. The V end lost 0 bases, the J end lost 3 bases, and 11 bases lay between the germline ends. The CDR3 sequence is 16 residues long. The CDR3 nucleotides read TGTGCCAGCAGCCAAGATGTTGGCCCTTCTAATGAAAAACTGTTTTTT. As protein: CASSQDVGPSNEKLFF.